These T cell receptor beta chains were read from a single sample in a study of CD8 T cells in ankylosing spondylitis. TCRdb re-derived calls from the 5' RACE reads in MiXCR, one entry per CDR3 protein. The sample holds roughly 160,000 distinct CDR3 sequences; 8.5% to 10% are singletons and the top ten take about 14%. Input material: blood, either unsorted or a sorted T cell fraction (not recorded which). All receptors derive from a female donor with ankylosing spondylitis or in good health (not recorded which). Each CDR3 is given with its conserved first and last residue. The D gene is left open where the match is weak. Clone sizes are given selectively: once, few, many, or a class where the clone is expanded.

clone size	V gene	D gene	J gene	CDR3 protein	CDR3 DNA
NA	TRBV6-1	NA	TRBJ1-4	CANSVRGESEKLFF	TGTGCCAACTCGGTGAGGGGGGAAAGCGAAAAACTGTTTTTT
few	TRBV7-6	NA	TRBJ2-2	CASSPQLGGVPGELFF	TGTGCCAGCAGCCCTCAGCTAGGGGGGGTACCCGGGGAGCTGTTTTTT
NA	TRBV4-1	TRBD1	TRBJ1-1	CASRLNQDRMDWSTEAFF	TGCGCCAGCAGGCTCAACCAGGACAGGATGGACTGGTCCACTGAAGCTTTCTTT
few	TRBV5-4	NA	TRBJ1-1	CASSPGGREEAFF	TGTGCCAGCAGCCCCGGCGGAAGGGAGGAAGCTTTCTTT
many	TRBV28	NA	TRBJ1-1	CASSFPGTEAFF	TGTGCCAGCAGTTTCCCAGGGACTGAAGCTTTCTTT
many	TRBV20-1	NA	TRBJ2-3	CSARGGTTSTDTQYF	TGCAGTGCCCGAGGAGGAACCACTAGCACAGATACGCAGTATTTT
few	TRBV20-1	NA	TRBJ2-2	CSARGGPTGELFF	TGCAGTGCTAGGGGTGGGCCTACCGGGGAGCTGTTTTTT
NA	TRBV6-2/TRBV6-3	TRBD2	TRBJ2-7	CASSLSGRSLYEQYF	TGTGCCAGCAGCCTTAGCGGGAGGTCTTTGTACGAGCAGTACTTC
few	TRBV6-2/TRBV6-3	TRBD1	TRBJ2-1	CASSYASGQNLNEQFF	TGTGCCAGCAGTTACGCTTCGGGACAGAACCTCAATGAGCAGTTCTTC
few	TRBV5-5	NA	TRBJ2-5	CASSLEGEKETQYF	TGTGCCAGCAGCTTGGAGGGTGAAAAAGAGACCCAGTACTTC
NA	TRBV29-1	TRBD2	TRBJ2-2	CSVLAVKNTGELFF	TGCAGCGTACTAGCGGTAAAGAACACCGGGGAGCTGTTTTTT
few	TRBV5-1	NA	TRBJ1-1	CASSLGTENTEAFF	TGCGCCAGCAGCTTGGGAACGGAGAACACTGAAGCTTTCTTT
NA	TRBV4-3	NA	TRBJ1-2	CASSQFQGGVDGYTF	TGCGCCAGCAGCCAGTTTCAGGGTGGAGTAGATGGCTACACCTTC
NA	TRBV7-9	NA	TRBJ2-6	CASTSAGANVLTF	TGTGCCAGCACCTCAGCTGGGGCCAACGTCCTGACTTTC
NA	TRBV30	NA	TRBJ1-2	CAWTAGRGGYGYTF	TGTGCCTGGACCGCCGGGAGGGGAGGCTATGGCTACACCTTC
few	TRBV10-3	TRBD1	TRBJ1-2	CAINDRAGYGYTF	TGTGCCATCAACGACAGGGCTGGATATGGCTACACCTTC
NA	TRBV7-8	NA	TRBJ1-1	CASSPEDPGTEAFF	TGTGCCAGCAGCCCTGAGGATCCGGGGACTGAAGCTTTCTTT
few	TRBV30	TRBD1	TRBJ1-2	CAWMEGAPGYTF	TGTGCCTGGATGGAGGGGGCGCCTGGCTACACCTTC
NA	TRBV30	NA	TRBJ2-1	CAWNRQGIWNEQFF	TGTGCCTGGAATCGGCAGGGTATATGGAATGAGCAGTTCTTC
many	TRBV27	TRBD2	TRBJ2-1	CASSLSASGRGEQFF	TGTGCCAGCAGTTTAAGCGCTAGCGGGAGAGGTGAGCAGTTCTTC
NA	TRBV9	NA	TRBJ2-7	CASSVGPAGSYEQYF	TGTGCCAGCAGCGTAGGTCCGGCAGGGTCCTACGAGCAGTACTTC
few	TRBV4-3	TRBD1	TRBJ1-1	CASSQGRTGRVEAFF	TGCGCCAGCAGCCAAGGAAGGACAGGGCGAGTTGAAGCTTTCTTT
few	TRBV20-1	NA	TRBJ2-7	CSARDSRLGVYEQYF	TGCAGTGCTAGAGATTCGAGACTAGGGGTCTACGAGCAGTACTTC
many	TRBV10-3	NA	TRBJ2-3	CAISESGDYYF	TGTGCCATCAGTGAGTCCGGGGATTACTATTTT
NA	TRBV12-3/TRBV12-4	NA	TRBJ1-3	CASSVRIGNTIYF	TGTGCCAGCAGCGTGAGGATTGGAAACACCATATATTTT
NA	TRBV4-3	NA	TRBJ2-7	CASSQDSRDYEQYF	TGCGCCAGCAGCCAAGATTCCAGGGACTACGAGCAGTACTTC
NA	TRBV20-1	TRBD2	TRBJ2-1	CSAPLALSYNEQFF	TGCAGTGCCCCACTAGCGCTCTCCTACAATGAGCAGTTCTTC
NA	TRBV7-2	NA	TRBJ2-7	CASSSARLNSYEQYF	TGTGCCAGCAGCTCGGCCAGGTTAAACTCCTACGAGCAGTACTTC
many	TRBV29-1	NA	TRBJ1-2	CSVEFGTSYGYTF	TGCAGCGTTGAGTTCGGGACCTCTTATGGCTACACCTTC
many	TRBV19	TRBD2	TRBJ2-1	CASQSGILGYNEQFF	TGTGCCAGTCAAAGCGGGATCTTGGGATACAATGAGCAGTTCTTC
few	TRBV30	NA	TRBJ1-2	CAWSVGNTNYGYTF	TGTGCCTGGAGTGTAGGGAATACTAACTATGGCTACACCTTC
NA	TRBV25-1	TRBD2	TRBJ2-3	CASSEFFQGSGGPTDTQYF	TGTGCCAGCAGTGAATTTTTCCAGGGAAGCGGGGGGCCCACAGATACGCAGTATTTT
few	TRBV7-2	NA	TRBJ2-7	CASSLVRQSRVYEQYF	TGTGCCAGCAGCCTAGTCCGACAATCAAGGGTTTACGAGCAGTACTTC
NA	TRBV2	TRBD2	TRBJ2-3	CASSELAGATDTQYF	TGTGCCAGCAGTGAACTAGCGGGGGCCACAGATACGCAGTATTTT
many	TRBV7-9	NA	TRBJ2-5	CASSTRLGETQYF	TGTGCCAGCAGCACACGACTAGGGGAGACCCAGTACTTC
NA	TRBV27	NA	TRBJ1-2	CASSSGSHYGYTF	TGTGCCAGCAGTTCTGGTTCGCACTATGGCTACACCTTC
NA	TRBV2	NA	TRBJ1-5	CASSDLSRGNQPQHF	TGTGCCAGCAGTGACTTGAGTAGGGGCAATCAGCCCCAGCATTTT
NA	TRBV11-2	TRBD1	TRBJ1-4	CASRGQGNEKLFF	TGTGCCAGCAGAGGACAGGGGAATGAAAAACTGTTTTTT
many	TRBV9	TRBD1	TRBJ2-1	CASSGGTGHNEQFF	TGTGCCAGCAGCGGCGGGACAGGGCACAATGAGCAGTTCTTC
few	TRBV2	NA	TRBJ1-5	CASKGTHAGGQPQHF	TGTGCCAGCAAAGGGACACACGCGGGGGGACAGCCCCAGCATTTT
NA	TRBV11-1	NA	TRBJ2-7	CASSQRAGYEQYF	TGTGCCAGCAGCCAACGAGCAGGTTACGAGCAGTACTTC
NA	TRBV20-1	TRBD1	TRBJ2-1	CSARGGTGFYNEQFF	TGCAGTGCTAGAGGCGGGACAGGGTTTTACAATGAGCAGTTCTTC